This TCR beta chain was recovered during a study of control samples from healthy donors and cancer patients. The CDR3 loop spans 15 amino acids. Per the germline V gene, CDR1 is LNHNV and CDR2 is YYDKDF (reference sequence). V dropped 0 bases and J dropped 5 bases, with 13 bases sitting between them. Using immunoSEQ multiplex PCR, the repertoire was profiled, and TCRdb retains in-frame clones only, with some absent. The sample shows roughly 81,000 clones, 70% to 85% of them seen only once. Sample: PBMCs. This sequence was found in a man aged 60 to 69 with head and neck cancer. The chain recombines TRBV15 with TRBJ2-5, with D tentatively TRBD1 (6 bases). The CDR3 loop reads CATSREQGMGETQYF. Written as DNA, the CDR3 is TGTGCCACCAGCAGAGAACAGGGTATGGGCGAGACCCAGTACTTC.